This T cell receptor (beta chain) was identified during a study of blood T cell repertoires in COVID-19. Study-wide context: Italy, Spain and the United States were the sources of the convalescent and acute COVID-19 samples. The cDNA or gDNA used as material had been derived from T cells, B-cell-depleted T cells, or PBMCs.

Germline assignment: CDR1 GTSNPN and CDR2 SVGIG (reference sequence). CDR3 length equals 12 residues. The junction had 6 bases not matched to a gene; V was cut back by 1 base and J by 10 bases. As originally analysed: The assay estimated nucleated cells by amplifying reference gene primers. The table came from immunoSEQ multiplex PCR; TCRdb's copy has only in-frame clones and leaves some out. That table is the source of V, J and clone size, and D and trimming were worked out from the DNA. The sample holds approximately 130,000 clones; over 70% are singletons and the top ten take around 20%. Sequences were obtained from peripheral blood. The TCR sequence derives from a man older than 75 with acute or convalescent COVID-19. This sequence joins TRBV30 and TRBJ1-2; 7 bases align to TRBD1. CDR3 nucleotides: TGTGCCTGGAGTGGACAGGGTCGGATCTACACCTTC. Translation gives CAWSGQGRIYTF.